The source of this TCR beta chain is a study of tumor and adjacent non-tumor tissue in lung cancer. As regards this clonotype: At one end the junction does not follow the germline gene, possibly because of a read error.

Three rounds of nested PCR, following a modified ARM-PCR protocol, produced the TCRbeta library. TCRdb used MiXCR to reprocess the multiplex PCR reads, holding one entry per CDR3 protein. The sample holds approximately 80,000 distinct CDR3 sequences, about four fifths seen once. The CDR3 is made up of 17 amino acids. CDR1 and CDR2 (germline): SGHNT, YENEEA. This sample's RNA came from whole unsorted tissue. Distant lung tissue was collected more than 3 cm away from the tumor edge. Material for sequencing was distant non-tumor lung tissue. This TCR came from a man aged 55-75 years with non-small cell lung cancer. The chain employs TRBV11-3 and TRBJ2-5; 7 bases map to TRBD2. The CDR3 region has the DNA TGTGCCAGCAGCCTAGGGTCCAGCGGGGAGTCCCAAGAAACCCAGTACTTC. Protein: CASSLGSSGESQETQYF.